This T cell receptor beta chain was profiled in a study of blood T cell repertoires in COVID-19. A single count supports this clone. In assigning cohorts, the study relied on participant-reported clinical history. Sequenced by immunoSEQ multiplex PCR; TCRdb stores in-frame clones only, minus some. Of roughly 400,000 clones in the sample, approximately 87% were seen once. Germline trimming cut 4 bases from V and 7 bases from J; bases unmatched to any gene: 4. This CDR3 has 12 residues. The germline gives CDR1 SGHRS, CDR2 YFSETQ. J is TRBJ1-1 and V is TRBV5-1; 7 bases align to TRBD1. Sequencing was carried out using PBMCs or T cells enriched from blood (not recorded which). The source is a woman between 45 and 65 years old who had recovered from COVID-19. The CDR3 here is CASSLDRSEAFF. The CDR3 DNA follows: TGCGCCAGCAGCCTGGACAGGAGTGAAGCTTTCTTT.